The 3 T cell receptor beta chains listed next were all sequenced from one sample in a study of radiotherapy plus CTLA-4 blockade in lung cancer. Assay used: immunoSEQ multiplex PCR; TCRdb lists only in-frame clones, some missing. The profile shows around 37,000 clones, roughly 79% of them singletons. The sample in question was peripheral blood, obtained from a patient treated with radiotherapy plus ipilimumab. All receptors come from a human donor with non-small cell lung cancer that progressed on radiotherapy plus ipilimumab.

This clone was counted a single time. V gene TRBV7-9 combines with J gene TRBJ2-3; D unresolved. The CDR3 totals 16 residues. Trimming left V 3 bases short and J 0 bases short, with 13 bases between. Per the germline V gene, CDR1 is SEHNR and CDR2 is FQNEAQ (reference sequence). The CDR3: CASSFSANPSTDTQYF. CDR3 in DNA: TGTGCCAGCAGCTTTTCCGCCAACCCCAGCACAGATACGCAGTATTTT.

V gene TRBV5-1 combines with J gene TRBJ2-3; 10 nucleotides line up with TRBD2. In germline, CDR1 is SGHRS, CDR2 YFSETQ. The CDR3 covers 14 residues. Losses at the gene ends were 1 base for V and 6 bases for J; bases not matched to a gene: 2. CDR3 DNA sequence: TGCGCCAGCAGCTTGATGGGACTAGCGGATACGCAGTATTTT. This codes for CASSLMGLADTQYF. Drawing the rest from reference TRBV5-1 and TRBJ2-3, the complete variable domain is KAGVTQTPRYLIKTRGQQVTLSCSPISGHRSVSWYQQTPGQGLQFLFEYFSETQRNKGNFPGRFSGRQFSNSRSEMNVSTLELGDSALYLCASSLMGLADTQYFGPGTRLTVL.

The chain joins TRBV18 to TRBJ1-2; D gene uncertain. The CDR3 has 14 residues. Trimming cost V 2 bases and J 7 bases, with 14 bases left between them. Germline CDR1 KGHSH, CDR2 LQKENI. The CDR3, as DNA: TGTGCCAGCTCACCATCGCCCGGGGATCGTGGCTACACCTTC. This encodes CASSPSPGDRGYTF.